The sequence of this T cell receptor beta chain was determined in a study of early T cells in non-severe SARS-CoV-2 infection (dated by TCRdb to the early 2020s). Study-wide context: Because TCR sequencing relied on bulk RNA taken from unsorted whole blood, pairing of alpha and beta chains was not possible. Study-wide conclusions, independent of this receptor: Matching against VDJdb was skewed toward anti-spike CD8 responses, likely underestimated virus-specific expansions, and missed private and CD4 specificities.

Reading the germline V gene (reference sequence) gives CDR1 MNHNY and CDR2 SVGAGI. The CDR3 measures 15 amino acids from cysteine to phenylalanine. Only the CDR3 DNA is retained, 45 bases long and in frame from the first base. Compared with germline, V lacks 0 bases and J lacks 5 bases; bases without a gene match: 6. The method was 5' RACE. The run used a NextSeq 500. To correct for sequencing error and PCR bias, the TCR library protocol tagged individual cDNA molecules with unique molecular identifiers. Sequencing covered both TCR alpha and beta chains, and within each sample the abundances of alpha and beta sequences were tightly co-correlated. As for the authors' bioinformatics: Decombinator V4 was used to perform V gene, J gene and CDR3 annotation of TCR sequences. Expanded TCRs were defined as changing significantly between any two time points under a Poisson model with p below 0.0001. TCR abundances were normalised to the total number of TCRs sequenced per sample and expressed as counts per million. MAIT TCRs were defined by TRAV1-2 paired with TRAJ12, TRAJ20 or TRAJ33, and iNKT TCRs by TRAV10 paired with TRAJ18. VDJdb, accessed on 1 November 2021, was searched for TCRs annotated for CMV, EBV and SARS-CoV-2, and TCRs annotated for more than one antigen were excluded. In TCRdb, the public reads were trimmed at Q25 with fastp and aligned with MiXCR, with productive beta chains retained. Each record represents a unique CDR3 protein, reported with the most common genes and DNA among its rows. These V and J calls derive from TCRdb rather than the authors' analysis. Counted in this sample were more than 45,000 distinct CDR3 sequences; about an eighth of them appeared once. Clones ranked in the top ten supply 3.5% to 4.5% of the sample.

This clonotype showed up many times. The specificity of this receptor is unknown. The record has no base qualities; no much larger clone is one base away. Set within a cohort of healthcare workers in London, UK, this nested case-control study involved weekly PCR testing of nasopharyngeal swabs along with blood sampling. Healthcare workers were enrolled in the week of the UK lockdown, from 23 to 31 March 2020, and were followed every week for up to roughly 15 weeks. The TCR comes from an adult who was a healthcare worker with PCR-confirmed SARS-CoV-2 infection or an uninfected control (not recorded which). The sequenced material came from whole blood. The chain is made from TRBV6-6 and TRBJ2-7, with 8 bases matching TRBD2. The DNA sequence is TGTGCCAGCAGTTACTCCTTTACGGGAGGGAACGAGCAGTACTTC. This translates into CASSYSFTGGNEQYF.